The sequence of this T cell receptor (beta chain) was determined in a study of T cells in Graves' hyperthyroidism and ophthalmopathy. On the study more broadly: At initial diagnosis, before any treatment had begun, peripheral blood was obtained. General study results and limits: Blood also carried most thyroid clonotypes expanded above 0.001. Ophthalmopathy stood apart from stable hyperthyroidism in a 13 V-J model.

This clonotype was counted only a few times. What it binds is unknown. Each ophthalmopathy patient scored at least 3 on the Clinical Activity Score and at least 4 on NOSPECS grade, with duration under 3 months. Germline lookup yields CDR1 MNHEY and CDR2 SMNVEV (reference sequence). Trimming took 4 bases from V and 0 from J; bases not matched to a gene: 11. There are 17 residues in the CDR3. Amplification of TCR beta CDR3 regions was performed using RNA transcripts as template. The HTBI primer set served for first-round RT-PCR of the TCR CDR3. Using its own MiXCR run on the multiplex PCR reads, TCRdb lists one record per CDR3 protein. Of approximately 690,000 distinct CDR3 sequences in the sample, more than 14% were seen once.

The rearrangement joins TRBV27 to TRBJ2-5, with TRBD2 matching 7 bases. The sequenced sample consisted of blood. This TCR derives from a woman in her fifties or sixties with Graves' ophthalmopathy. CDR3 sequence (DNA): TGTGCCAGCAGTTCCCTACTGGGCGGGAGCCACCAAGAGACCCAGTACTTC. This codes for CASSSLLGGSHQETQYF.